These T cell receptor beta chains were read from a single sample in a study of shared clonotypes between healthy human individuals. Using immunoSEQ multiplex PCR, the repertoire was profiled, and TCRdb retains in-frame clones only, with some absent. The data show 550,000 to 800,000 clones, roughly 87% seen once. Sequencing was done on a sample of memory CD8+ T cells from PBMCs. The source is a man between 18 and 29 years old in good health. Some clones in this sample may be carry-over from other donors' samples. The CDR3 runs from the conserved cysteine through the conserved F or W. The D gene is left open where the match is weak. Clone size appears in some rows only: once, few, many, or a class for an expanded clone.

.	.	TRBV6-5	TRBJ1-2	TGTGCCAGCAGTACGCCGGCTGGCTACACCTTC	CASSTPAGYTF
TRBD2	.	TRBV2	TRBJ2-5	TGTGCCAGCAGGGGGACTAGCGGACTTCAAGAGACCCAGTACTTC	CASRGTSGLQETQYF
.	.	TRBV7-9	TRBJ2-7	TGTGCCAGCAGCTCTCGGACCTCCTACGAGCAGTACTTC	CASSSRTSYEQYF
.	once	TRBV9	TRBJ2-5	TGTGCCAGCAGCCCCGGGACGGTCCAAGAGACCCAGTACTTC	CASSPGTVQETQYF
TRBD2	.	TRBV6-6	TRBJ2-7	TGTGCCAGCAGTTACACTAGCGGGAGTTACGAGCAGTACTTC	CASSYTSGSYEQYF
.	once	TRBV5-4	TRBJ1-1	TGTGCCAGCAGCTTCCTGGGAAGTGGCACTGAAGCTTTCTTT	CASSFLGSGTEAFF
.	once	TRBV11-2	TRBJ2-3	TGTGCCAGCAGCTTCGAGTCAGATACGCAGTATTTT	CASSFESDTQYF
.	.	TRBV13	TRBJ2-5	TGTGCCAGCAGCGCGGACAGCCACCTCCAAGAGACCCAGTACTTC	CASSADSHLQETQYF
.	.	TRBV19	TRBJ2-6	TGTGCCAGTAGTATGTTCGCGCTTGGGGCCAACGTCCTGACTTTC	CASSMFALGANVLTF
.	.	TRBV10-3	TRBJ2-7	TGTGCCTCCGAGGACAGTTACGAGCAGTACTTC	CASEDSYEQYF
TRBD1	.	TRBV6-5	TRBJ1-2	TGTGCCAGCAGTTACTCCCCGACAGGGGGCCTTGGCTACACCTTC	CASSYSPTGGLGYTF
.	.	TRBV5-4	TRBJ1-2	TGTGCCAGCAGCTTGAGCTCTGCTGCCCCCCTCGGGGGCTACACCTTC	CASSLSSAAPLGGYTF
.	.	TRBV6-1	TRBJ1-4	TGTGCCAGCAGTGAACCCCGACCGACAGACTACAATGAAAAACTGTTTTTT	CASSEPRPTDYNEKLFF
.	.	TRBV28	TRBJ1-5	TGTGCCAGCAGCCGACAGGCTGGCGATCAGCCCCAGCATTTT	CASSRQAGDQPQHF
TRBD2	once	TRBV27	TRBJ2-1	TGTGCCAGCAGTTTTGCCGGGACTAGCGGATACAATGAGCAGTTCTTC	CASSFAGTSGYNEQFF
TRBD2	.	TRBV7-3	TRBJ2-3	TGTGCCAGCAGCTTAAGGGCTAGCGGGAGGTTGACAGATACGCAGTATTTT	CASSLRASGRLTDTQYF
.	.	TRBV4-3	TRBJ2-7	TGCGCCAGCAGCCAAGATCCAGGACAGAACGAGCAGTACTTC	CASSQDPGQNEQYF
.	.	TRBV7-9	TRBJ2-3	TGTGCCAGCAGCTTTGCCCGGGGGACTTCTAGCACAGATACGCAGTATTTT	CASSFARGTSSTDTQYF
.	.	TRBV27	TRBJ2-7	TGTGCCAGCAGTTTATTGAATAGAAACGAGCAGTACTTC	CASSLLNRNEQYF
TRBD2	.	TRBV4-1	TRBJ2-7	TGCGCCAGCAGCCCCCTAGCGGGAGGGTACGAGCAGTACTTC	CASSPLAGGYEQYF
.	.	TRBV19	TRBJ2-7	TGTGCCAGTAGTATTGGGGGGCAGCGCGAGCAGTACTTC	CASSIGGQREQYF
.	.	TRBV10-1	TRBJ2-1	TGCGCCAGCAGTCTAGGGACCGGGAGTGGGAATGAGCAGTTCTTC	CASSLGTGSGNEQFF
.	.	TRBV19	TRBJ2-3	TGTGCCAGTAGTATGGGAAGTAGCACAGATACGCAGTATTTT	CASSMGSSTDTQYF
.	.	TRBV5-1	TRBJ2-7	TGCGCCAGCAGCTTTGGAGGTCCCTACGAGCAGTACTTC	CASSFGGPYEQYF
.	.	TRBV28	TRBJ1-3	TGTGCCAGCAGTTGGTACGGGCCGAACTCTGGAAACACCATATATTTT	CASSWYGPNSGNTIYF
TRBD1	.	TRBV18	TRBJ2-7	TGTGCCAGCTCATTTAACCGACAGGGCGTCTCCTACGAGCAGTACTTC	CASSFNRQGVSYEQYF
TRBD2	.	TRBV5-1	TRBJ2-7	TGCGCCAGCAGCTCAGGACTAGCGGGTACGGGTTCCTACGAGCAGTACTTC	CASSSGLAGTGSYEQYF
.	.	TRBV4-3	TRBJ2-7	TGCGCCAGCAGCCCGTCCCTCAACCCCTCCTACGAGCAGTACTTC	CASSPSLNPSYEQYF
.	.	TRBV2	TRBJ1-4	TGTGCCAGCAGTGAATGGATACGGCCTAATGAAAAACTGTTTTTT	CASSEWIRPNEKLFF
.	.	TRBV27	TRBJ1-6	TGTGCCAGCAGTTTGTTCGGGAAATCACCCCTCCACTTT	CASSLFGKSPLHF
.	.	TRBV15	TRBJ2-7	TGTGCCACCAGCAGAGATCCCTCAACTAGTCCCTTCCCCGCCTACGAGCAGTACTTC	CATSRDPSTSPFPAYEQYF
.	once	TRBV30	TRBJ1-6	TGTGCCTGGAGTTCTTCGACAAGCAATAATTCACCCCTCCACTTT	CAWSSSTSNNSPLHF
.	.	TRBV27	TRBJ1-1	TGTGCCAGCAGTTGGGGGCCGTGGGAACAAAGCCACACTGAAGCTTTCTTT	CASSWGPWEQSHTEAFF
TRBD1	.	TRBV28	TRBJ1-5	TGTGCCAGCAGTTTGACAGGGCTTGCATATCAGCCCCAGCATTTT	CASSLTGLAYQPQHF
TRBD2	.	TRBV7-3	TRBJ2-1	TGTGCCAGCAGCTTAAATCCCAAATCGACTAGCGGGAGTTACTACAATGAGCAGTTCTTC	CASSLNPKSTSGSYYNEQFF
.	.	TRBV11-2	TRBJ2-1	TGTGCCAGCAGCTTAGAGGCACTGGGAAACAATGAGCAGTTCTTC	CASSLEALGNNEQFF
.	.	TRBV4-3	TRBJ1-2	TGCGCCAGCAGCCAATCTAAGGTGGACCCAGGTTATGGCTACACCTTC	CASSQSKVDPGYGYTF
.	.	TRBV7-5	TRBJ1-2	TGTGCCAGAAGCTTAGTGAGGGGTGGCGGCTATGGCTACACCTTC	CARSLVRGGGYGYTF
.	.	TRBV5-1	TRBJ2-7	TGCGCCAGCAGCTTGGAGAGCGAGGCAAGGTGGACCTACGAGCAGTACTTC	CASSLESEARWTYEQYF
.	.	TRBV6-5	TRBJ2-7	TGTGCCAGCAGTTACTCGATGGGGGACGAGCAGTACTTC	CASSYSMGDEQYF
.	.	TRBV15	TRBJ2-7	TGTGCCACCAGCAGTGGCAGGGGCTCCTACGAGCAGTACTTC	CATSSGRGSYEQYF
.	.	TRBV7-9	TRBJ2-1	TGTGCCAGCAGCTCCCCTGGGACGACCCACAATGAGCAGTTCTTC	CASSSPGTTHNEQFF
TRBD1	.	TRBV28	TRBJ2-2	TGTGCCAGCAGTCCCCGGACAGGGGGCCGTTATTCCGGGGAGCTGTTTTTT	CASSPRTGGRYSGELFF